This T cell receptor (beta chain) was identified in a study of blood T cell repertoires in COVID-19. Across the study: Samples of COVID-19 (acute and convalescent) were obtained from the United States, Italy and Spain. Sources were T cells, B-cell-depleted T cells, or PBMCs; the material itself was cDNA or gDNA.

CDR3 size: 13 residues. Unmatched junction bases numbered 1, after V lost 3 bases and J lost 4 bases. Authors' processing steps: It was from reference gene primer amplification that nucleated cell counts were estimated. Profiled with immunoSEQ multiplex PCR; TCRdb holds only in-frame clones, not every one. V, J and clone size are those of that table, while D and trimming were read from the DNA. The sample lists about 140,000 clones; 70% to 90% were seen once. Material for sequencing was peripheral blood. This chain connects TRBV12-3 or TRBV12-4 to TRBJ2-7; 9 positions agree with TRBD2. The TCR was taken from a human donor with acute or convalescent COVID-19. The donor label of this sample is uncertain. CDR3 protein: CASSFLAGYEQYF. CDR3 bases: TGTGCCAGCAGTTTCCTAGCGGGGTACGAGCAGTACTTC.